What follows are 27 T cell receptor beta chains derived from one specimen sequenced in a study of cytomegalovirus exposure and HLA in healthy donors. The PCR contained 60 Vbeta and 13 Jbeta primers. The assay was immunoSEQ multiplex PCR, and TCRdb's table has in-frame clones only and misses some. The profile shows approximately 170,000 clones, roughly 80% of them singletons. The sequenced sample consisted of PBMCs. The receptor set was obtained from a male donor in good health and CMV-seronegative.

The chain combines TRBV19 with TRBJ2-2, with TRBD2 matching 12 bases. The CDR3 has 16 amino acids. Germline lookup yields CDR1 LNHDA and CDR2 SQIVND (reference sequence). The J segment lost 6 bases and the V segment lost 5 bases, leaving 7 bases of the junction unmatched. In nucleotides, the CDR3 is TGTGCCAGTAGTTCACTGACTAGCGGGAGACCCGGGGAGCTGTTTTTT. It translates to CASSSLTSGRPGELFF.

The rearrangement links TRBV6-5 to TRBJ1-4, with 7 bases identical to TRBD1. Germline V gene lookup returns CDR1 MNHEY and CDR2 SVGAGI. J was trimmed by 8 bases and V by 5 bases; bases with no gene match: 8. This CDR3 comprises 14 residues. The CDR3 is CASSPQGGGEKLFF. CDR3 DNA sequence: TGTGCCAGCAGTCCCCAGGGGGGCGGCGAAAAACTGTTTTTT.

The gene calls are TRBV18 and TRBJ1-2; 7 positions agree with TRBD1. V lost 1 base to trimming and J lost 3 bases; unmatched junction nucleotides: 8. The CDR3 loop spans 16 amino acids. From germline, CDR1 is KGHSH and CDR2 LQKENI. The CDR3 nucleotides read TGTGCCAGCTCACCACTAGACGGACAGGTCGACTATGGCTACACCTTC. Amino acids: CASSPLDGQVDYGYTF.

This chain joins TRBV7-3 and TRBJ2-5; possibly TRBD2 for D (6 bases). Germline V gene lookup returns CDR1 SGHTA and CDR2 FQGTGA. There are 15 residues in the CDR3. Trimming took off 2 bases at V and 4 bases at J, with 14 bases between the two ends. The CDR3, as DNA: TGTGCCAGCAGCTTATGGGACGGGGGAGGAGAGACCCAGTACTTC. Its translation: CASSLWDGGGETQYF.

The chain uses TRBV5-1 and TRBJ2-1, with 7 bases identical to TRBD1. Germline assignment: CDR1 SGHRS and CDR2 YFSETQ. The CDR3 sequence is 14 residues long. V trimming: 3 bases; J trimming: 3 bases; junction bases outside the gene matches: 3. Here the CDR3 DNA reads TGCGCCAGCAGCTCGACAGGGTACTACAATGAGCAGTTCTTC. Encoded protein: CASSSTGYYNEQFF.

The rearrangement uses TRBV7-3 and TRBJ1-2; TRBD1 matches at 8 bases. After removal of 8 bases from V and 7 bases from J, the junction contained 15 bases not matched to a gene. Germline CDR1 is SGHTA and CDR2 is FQGTGA. The CDR3 is 15 amino acids. The CDR3 here is CASGVDRGRVRGYTF. The CDR3 DNA is TGTGCCAGCGGGGTTGACAGGGGCCGGGTTCGTGGCTACACCTTC.

The J gene is TRBJ2-1, the V gene TRBV5-6; 8 bases fit TRBD2. Losses at the gene ends were 2 bases for V and 7 bases for J; bases not matched to a gene: 11. The CDR3 runs 16 residues. Looked up from germline, CDR1 is SGHDT and CDR2 is YYEEEE. The CDR3 is CASSFLLPSGRNEQFF. DNA for the CDR3: TGTGCCAGCAGCTTTCTGTTACCTAGCGGGCGGAATGAGCAGTTCTTC.

The V gene is TRBV7-9, the J gene TRBJ2-7, with 7 nucleotides matching TRBD2. The CDR3 runs to 13 residues. Losses at the gene ends were 5 bases for V and 5 bases for J; bases not matched to a gene: 6. From germline, CDR1 is SEHNR and CDR2 FQNEAQ (reference sequence). The CDR3 nucleotides are TGTGCCAGCAGCCCTAGGCGGGAGCACGAGCAGTACTTC. Translating it yields CASSPRREHEQYF.

This clone was recorded once. The chain uses TRBV7-5 and TRBJ1-4; the table's D call TRBD1 went unverified against the DNA. TRBV7-5 is recorded as a pseudogene. The CDR3 totals 14 residues. CDR3 DNA sequence: TGTGCCAGAAGCCACGGTGCAGGGCGTGAAAAACTGTTTTTT. Its protein is CARSHGAGREKLFF.

This chain joins TRBV21-1 and TRBJ2-4; the table assigns TRBD1, which was not confirmed against the DNA. TRBV21-1 is a pseudogene. The CDR3 extends over 15 amino acids. The CDR3 loop is CASSKEGEGKNIQYF. The DNA of the CDR3 is TGTGCCAGCAGCAAAGAAGGGGAAGGCAAAAACATTCAGTACTTC.

V usage is TRBV5-1 and J usage is TRBJ2-3; a weak D match, TRBD1 (6 bases). Germline values: CDR1 SGHRS, CDR2 YFSETQ. V lost 7 bases and J lost 3, with 18 bases in between. This CDR3 contains 15 residues. DNA of the CDR3: TGCGCCAGCGTTTCAAACAGGGTCGGTACAGATACGCAGTATTTT. Translation: CASVSNRVGTDTQYF.

V usage is TRBV28 and J usage is TRBJ1-6; 7 bases line up with TRBD1. Trimming cost V 3 bases and J 1 base; bases outside gene matches: 0. This CDR3 spans 15 amino acids. Germline CDR1 reads MDHEN; CDR2 reads SYDVKM. CDR3 DNA: TGTGCCAGCAGTTTGACAGGGTCCTATAATTCACCCCTCCACTTT. It is translated as CASSLTGSYNSPLHF. The whole variable domain, remainder taken from reference TRBV28 and TRBJ1-6, is DVKVTQSSRYLVKRTGEKVFLECVQDMDHENMFWYRQDPGLGLRLIYFSYDVKMKEKGDIPEGYSVSREKKERFSLILESASTNQTSMYLCASSLTGSYNSPLHFGNGTRLTVT.

J is TRBJ1-2 and V is TRBV6-5, with 7 bases that match TRBD1. V shed 4 bases, J shed 3 bases, and the junction held 5 bases outside the gene matches. The germline V gene encodes CDR1 MNHEY and CDR2 SVGAGI. This CDR3 has 14 residues. In nucleotides, the CDR3 is TGTGCCAGCAGTTTACAGGGGACCCACTATGGCTACACCTTC. Protein product: CASSLQGTHYGYTF.

This clone has just a few counts. The chain carries TRBV5-8 and TRBJ2-7; 11 bases are a match to TRBD1. Germline V gene data show CDR1 as SGHTS and CDR2 as YDEGEE. The V gene end was trimmed by 4 bases and the J gene end by 6 bases; junction bases not matched to a gene: 3. The CDR3 runs 13 residues. The DNA of the CDR3 is TGTGCCAGCAGCCTAGGGACAGGGGGCGAGCAGTACTTC. It translates to CASSLGTGGEQYF.

Here the CDR3 DNA reads TGCGCCAGCAGGAATTTGACCGCTACTACCTACGAGCAGTACTTC. This gives the protein CASRNLTATTYEQYF. V is TRBV10-2 and J is TRBJ2-7, with unresolved D. V lost 6 bases and J 2 bases, leaving 17 bases between the germline ends. The germline gives CDR1 WSHSY, CDR2 SAAADI. The CDR3 totals 15 residues.

The chain recombines TRBV7-3 with TRBJ2-3, with a weak D call TRBD1 (5 bases). V lost 1 base and J lost 1, with 9 bases in between. CDR1 and CDR2 from the germline V gene are SGHTA and FQGTGA. CDR3 length: 15 residues. CDR3 sequence (DNA): TGTGCCAGCAGCTTAAGCATCAGGGGCACAGATACGCAGTATTTT. It specifies CASSLSIRGTDTQYF.

V usage is TRBV5-4 and J usage is TRBJ2-7, with 9 bases that match TRBD1. CDR1 and CDR2 (germline): SGHNT, YYREEE (reference sequence). This CDR3 has 17 amino acids. With 0 bases clipped from V and 7 bases from J, the junction kept 14 bases outside the gene matches. CDR3 DNA: TGTGCCAGCAGCTTGGTGCCGCCGGGACAGGGATCAGGGGAGCAGTACTTC. Its protein product is CASSLVPPGQGSGEQYF. Combining the CDR3 with reference TRBV5-4 and TRBJ2-7 gives the whole variable domain ETGVTQSPTHLIKTRGQQVTLRCSSQSGHNTVSWYQQALGQGPQFIFQYYREEENGRGNFPPRFSGLQFPNYSSELNVNALELDDSALYLCASSLVPPGQGSGEQYFGPGTRLTVT.

This clone has only a few counts. The chain joins TRBV27 to TRBJ2-7; perhaps TRBD2 as D (6 bases). Germline CDR1 and CDR2: MNHEY and SMNVEV (reference sequence). The V end was cut by 3 bases, the J end by 5 bases, with 14 bases between. CDR3 size: 14 residues. The CDR3 DNA reads TGTGCCAGCAGTTTTGGGGGGAGTGTAAACGAGCAGTACTTC. It specifies CASSFGGSVNEQYF.

V and J are TRBV6-1 and TRBJ1-1, with 7 positions matching TRBD1. In germline, CDR1 is MNHNS, CDR2 SASEGT. Unmatched junction bases numbered 8, after V lost 6 bases and J lost 1 base. The CDR3 is made up of 15 amino acids. Written as DNA, the CDR3 is TGTGCCAGCAGACCCCCTGCAGGGGGGAACACTGAAGCTTTCTTT. This gives the protein CASRPPAGGNTEAFF.

The genes are TRBV7-2 and TRBJ2-1, with 9 bases identical to TRBD2. The CDR3 is made up of 16 amino acids. Germline trimming cut 3 bases from V and 0 bases from J; bases unmatched to any gene: 3. Germline CDR1 reads SGHTA; CDR2 reads FQGNSA. The CDR3 loop is CASSFSGRGSYNEQFF. The CDR3 DNA reads TGTGCCAGCAGCTTTAGCGGGAGAGGCTCCTACAATGAGCAGTTCTTC.

This sequence joins TRBV15 and TRBJ2-2; TRBD1 agrees at 8 bases. Germline values: CDR1 LNHNV, CDR2 YYDKDF (reference sequence). The V segment lost 6 bases and the J segment 4 bases; nucleotides outside the gene matches: 7. The CDR3 contains 15 residues. CDR3 loop: CATRTGEVATGELFF. In DNA form, the CDR3 reads TGTGCCACCAGGACAGGGGAGGTGGCCACCGGGGAGCTGTTTTTT. Filled out from reference TRBV15 and TRBJ2-2, the complete variable domain reads DAMVIQNPRYQVTQFGKPVTLSCSQTLNHNVMYWYQQKSSQAPKLLFHYYDKDFNNEADTPDNFQSRRPNTSFCFLDIRSPGLGDTAMYLCATRTGEVATGELFFGEGSRLTVL.

The rearrangement links TRBV27 to TRBJ2-1; D gene unclear. This CDR3 comprises 14 residues. Germline V gene data show CDR1 as MNHEY and CDR2 as SMNVEV (reference sequence). With 5 bases removed from V and 7 bases from J, the gap between germline ends came to 15 bases. CDR3 nucleotides: TGTGCCAGCAGTCTCAGGCGCGTATTAAATGAGCAGTTCTTC. Protein: CASSLRRVLNEQFF.

The chain carries TRBV5-1 and TRBJ2-7; the match to TRBD1 covers 12 bases. The CDR3 extends over 15 amino acids. V lost 3 bases to trimming and J lost 3 bases; unmatched junction nucleotides: 4. From germline, CDR1 is SGHRS and CDR2 YFSETQ. The CDR3 protein is CASSSGTGGLYEQYF. The CDR3 DNA reads TGCGCCAGCAGCTCAGGGACAGGGGGCCTCTACGAGCAGTACTTC.

The genes are TRBV6-1 and TRBJ2-5, with TRBD2 identical over 8 bases. Germline assignment: CDR1 MNHNS and CDR2 SASEGT. The CDR3 has 13 amino acids. The V and J ends lost 7 bases and 4 bases, in that order; junction bases with no gene match: 5. The CDR3 protein is CASTLGLGETQYF. CDR3 bases: TGTGCCAGCACCCTGGGACTAGGAGAGACCCAGTACTTC.

The rearrangement joins TRBV5-4 to TRBJ2-5; 15 bases map to TRBD2. Germline V gives CDR1 SGHNT, CDR2 YYREEE (reference sequence). This CDR3 is built from 17 residues. The V and J ends lost 4 bases and 1 base, in that order; junction bases with no gene match: 5. DNA of the CDR3: TGTGCCAGCAGCGGGGCGGGACTAGCGGGGGGCCAAGAGACCCAGTACTTC. This sequence encodes CASSGAGLAGGQETQYF.

V gene TRBV12-5 combines with J gene TRBJ2-3; 11 bases agree with TRBD2. The CDR3 length is 18 residues. V lost 1 base, J lost 5 bases, and 11 bases stayed unmatched. Germline CDR1 LGHNT, CDR2 FRNRAP. CDR3 loop: CASGLGTGLAGIGDTQYF. The DNA of the CDR3 is TGTGCTAGTGGTTTGGGAACCGGACTAGCGGGTATCGGAGATACGCAGTATTTT. The whole variable domain, filled in from reference TRBV12-5 and TRBJ2-3, reads DARVTQTPRHKVTEMGQEVTMRCQPILGHNTVFWYRQTMMQGLELLAYFRNRAPLDDSGMPKDRFSAEMPDATLATLKIQPSEPRDSAVYFCASGLGTGLAGIGDTQYFGPGTRLTVL.

This chain connects TRBV7-3 to TRBJ2-3, with D maybe TRBD2 (7 bases). The CDR3 length is 18 residues. Trimming took 0 bases from V and 7 from J, leaving 23 bases between them. Germline CDR1 SGHTA, CDR2 FQGTGA. This CDR3 is CASSLTGGRGSGENTQYF. The CDR3 nucleotides read TGTGCCAGCAGCTTAACGGGGGGCCGGGGGAGCGGGGAGAATACGCAGTATTTT.